The clone carrying this T cell receptor beta chain was recorded a few times. What it binds is not known. TCRdb re-derived calls from the RT-PCR reads in MiXCR, one entry per CDR3 protein. The repertoire has over 450,000 distinct CDR3 sequences, approximately 13% of them found once; the top ten carry about an eighth. V lost 1 base and J 4 bases, leaving 7 bases between the germline ends. The length of the CDR3 is 13 residues. Germline V lookup: CDR1 SGHVS, CDR2 FNYEAQ. These data belong to a study of response to subunit inactivated influenza vaccine. Broader study findings: It was the authors' suggestion that each seasonal influenza vaccination recruits few new T cells.

This specimen consisted of PBMCs from blood, obtained 40 to 50 days after vaccination. The chain carries TRBV7-6 and TRBJ2-5; D not certain. The TCR originated in a man aged 45-60 years who received an inactivated influenza vaccine. The CDR3 region has the DNA TGTGCCAGCAGCTTAGTTATTCTAGAGACCCAGTACTTC. Its protein product is CASSLVILETQYF. The variable domain in full, with the rest retrieved from reference TRBV7-6 and TRBJ2-5, is GAGVSQSPRYKVTKRGQDVALRCDPISGHVSLYWYRQALGQGPEFLTYFNYEAQQDKSGLPNDRFSAERPEGSISTLTIQRTEQRDSAMYRCASSLVILETQYFGPGTRLLVL.